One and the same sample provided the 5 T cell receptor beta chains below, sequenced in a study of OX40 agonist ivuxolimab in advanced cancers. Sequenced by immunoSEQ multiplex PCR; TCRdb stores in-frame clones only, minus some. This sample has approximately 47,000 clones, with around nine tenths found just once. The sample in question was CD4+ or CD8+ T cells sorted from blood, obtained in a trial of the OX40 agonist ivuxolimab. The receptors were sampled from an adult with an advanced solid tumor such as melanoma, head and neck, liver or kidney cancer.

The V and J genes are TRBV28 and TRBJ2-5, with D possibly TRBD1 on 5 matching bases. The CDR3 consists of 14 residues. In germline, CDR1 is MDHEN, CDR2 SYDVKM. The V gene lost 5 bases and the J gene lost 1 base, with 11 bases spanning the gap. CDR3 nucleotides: TGTGCCAGCAGTCTAGGGGTAGCCCAAGAGACCCAGTACTTC. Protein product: CASSLGVAQETQYF.

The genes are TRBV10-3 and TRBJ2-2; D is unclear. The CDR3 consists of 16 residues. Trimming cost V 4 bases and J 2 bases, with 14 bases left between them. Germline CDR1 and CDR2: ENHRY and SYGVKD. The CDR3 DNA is TGTGCCATCAGTGTACGTGATTTACTCAACACCGGGGAGCTGTTTTTT. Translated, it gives CAISVRDLLNTGELFF.

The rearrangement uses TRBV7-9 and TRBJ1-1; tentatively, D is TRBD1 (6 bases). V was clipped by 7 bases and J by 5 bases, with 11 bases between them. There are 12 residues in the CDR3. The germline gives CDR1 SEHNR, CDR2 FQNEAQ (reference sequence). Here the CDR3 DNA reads TGTGCCAGCACCAGGGGTGTGACTGAAGCTTTCTTT. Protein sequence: CASTRGVTEAFF.

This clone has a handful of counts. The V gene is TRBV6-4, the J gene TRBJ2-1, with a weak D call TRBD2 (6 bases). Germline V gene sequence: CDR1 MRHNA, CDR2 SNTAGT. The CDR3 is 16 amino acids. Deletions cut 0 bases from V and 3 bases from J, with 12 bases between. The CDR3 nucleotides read TGTGCCAGCAGTGACTCAGGAGGGGAGGTCTACAATGAGCAGTTCTTC. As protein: CASSDSGGEVYNEQFF.

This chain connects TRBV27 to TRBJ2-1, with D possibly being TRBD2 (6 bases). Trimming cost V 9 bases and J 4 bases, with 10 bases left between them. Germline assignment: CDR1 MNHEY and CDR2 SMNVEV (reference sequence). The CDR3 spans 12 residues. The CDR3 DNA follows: TGTGCCAGTGGCGGGGAATACAATGAGCAGTTCTTC. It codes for CASGGEYNEQFF.